The 5 T cell receptor beta chains below were found in one sample sequenced in a study of blood T cell repertoires in COVID-19. Data came from immunoSEQ multiplex PCR; TCRdb stores just in-frame clones and leaves some out. The sample lists approximately 220,000 clones, about nine tenths seen once, with about 2.5% in the top ten. Sequences were obtained from PBMCs or T cells enriched from blood (not recorded which). The receptors come from a woman in her 30s with acute COVID-19.

This chain links TRBV11-2 with TRBJ2-3; TRBD2 matches 13 bases. V shed 5 bases, J shed 4 bases, and the junction held 9 bases outside the gene matches. Germline V CDR1 and CDR2: SGHAT, FQNNGV. The CDR3 consists of 17 residues. The CDR3 DNA sequence: TGTGCCAGCAGCGGAAGGACTAGCGGGGGTGGAGCAGATACGCAGTATTTT. Encoded protein: CASSGRTSGGGADTQYF.

The rearrangement links TRBV19 to TRBJ1-1; D unclear. Germline loops: CDR1 LNHDA, CDR2 SQIVND (reference sequence). The CDR3 runs 13 residues. The V end was cut by 5 bases, the J end by 4 bases, with 11 bases between. The CDR3 loop is CASSPEYGTEAFF. The CDR3 bases are TGTGCCAGTAGTCCGGAGTACGGCACTGAAGCTTTCTTT.

This chain connects TRBV4-1 to TRBJ2-5; 7 bases fit TRBD1. Losses at the gene ends were 4 bases for V and 1 base for J; bases not matched to a gene: 6. Germline loops: CDR1 MGHRA, CDR2 YSYEKL. There are 15 residues in the CDR3. The CDR3 DNA sequence: TGCGCCAGCAGCCCCAGGGGACAGCGCCAAGAGACCCAGTACTTC. Its protein product is CASSPRGQRQETQYF.

This clone was found once. The CDR3 here is CASSPSPWPDQPQHF. The CDR3 bases are TGTGCCAGCAGCCCGTCTCCCTGGCCCGATCAGCCCCAGCATTTT. The chain joins TRBV5-6 to TRBJ1-5, with D unresolved. Looked up from germline, CDR1 is SGHDT and CDR2 is YYEEEE. The V and J ends lost 4 bases and 5 bases respectively, with 16 bases between them. This CDR3 has 15 amino acids.

V gene TRBV13 combines with J gene TRBJ2-7; the D is unclear. The CDR3 runs 13 residues. Germline V gene sequence: CDR1 PRHDT, CDR2 FYEKMQ (reference sequence). Trimming left V 2 bases short and J 0 bases short, with 5 bases between. CDR3 nucleotides: TGTGCCAGCAGCTTACAATTCTCCTACGAGCAGTACTTC. This encodes CASSLQFSYEQYF.